The 23 T cell receptor beta chains below were found in one sample sequenced in a study of blood T cell repertoires in COVID-19. TCRdb keeps only in-frame clones here, not all; method: immunoSEQ multiplex PCR. In the table there are under 200,000 clones, roughly four fifths of which are singletons. Sample: peripheral blood. The receptors originated from a woman under 40 with acute or convalescent COVID-19.

This clone was observed a single time. The V call is TRBV6-5, the J call TRBJ2-3; unclear D gene. The CDR3 runs to 14 residues. The V gene lost 7 bases and the J gene lost 2 bases, with 13 bases spanning the gap. The germline gives CDR1 MNHEY, CDR2 SVGAGI. Here the CDR3 reads CASTDFPDTDTQYF. DNA of the CDR3: TGTGCCAGCACCGATTTTCCAGACACAGATACGCAGTATTTT.

The chain links TRBV5-8 to TRBJ2-1; possible D gene TRBD1, 6 bases. Germline V gene data show CDR1 as SGHTS and CDR2 as YDEGEE. Trimming took off 2 bases at V and 0 bases at J, with 9 bases between the two ends. The CDR3 consists of 15 residues. This chain's CDR3 is CASSFGTPSYNEQFF. CDR3 nucleotides: TGTGCCAGCAGCTTTGGGACACCCTCCTACAATGAGCAGTTCTTC.

V is TRBV5-1 and J is TRBJ1-4, with 7 bases fitting TRBD1. V dropped 4 bases and J dropped 3; count of bases not matched to a gene: 9. In germline, CDR1 is SGHRS, CDR2 YFSETQ. The CDR3 length is 16 residues. This CDR3 reads CASSATGDGANEKLFF. The CDR3 nucleotides are TGCGCCAGCAGCGCCACAGGGGACGGGGCTAATGAAAAACTGTTTTTT.

The rearrangement joins TRBV9 to TRBJ1-2, with D possibly matching TRBD1 (6 bases). This CDR3 contains 14 residues. Germline CDR1 reads SGDLS; CDR2 reads YYNGEE. V lost 0 bases to trimming and J lost 3 bases, with 9 bases between them. The CDR3 sequence is CASSVDTGYYGYTF. CDR3 bases: TGTGCCAGCAGCGTAGATACAGGGTACTATGGCTACACCTTC.

The genes are TRBV3-1 (or the pseudogene TRBV3-2) and TRBJ2-3, with D unresolved. CDR3 length: 13 residues. V was trimmed by 3 bases and J by 6 bases, leaving 10 bases between them. CDR1 LGHDT and CDR2 YNNKEL come from the germline V gene (reference sequence). The CDR3 DNA sequence: TGTGCCAGCAGCCAGGAGACGATGGATACGCAGTATTTT. Translated: CASSQETMDTQYF.

The J gene is TRBJ1-2, the V gene TRBV29-1; 10 positions agree with TRBD1. V trimming: 6 bases; J trimming: 1 base; junction bases outside the gene matches: 14. Germline CDR1 and CDR2: SQVTM and ANQGSEA. The CDR3 has 17 residues. Here the CDR3 DNA reads TGCAGCGTGGGCGGGACAGGGGACCGGACTAGTAACTATGGCTACACCTTC. Translated, it gives CSVGGTGDRTSNYGYTF.

This chain links TRBV15 with TRBJ1-4, with a possible D match to TRBD1 (6 bases). The V and J ends lost 1 base and 8 bases respectively, with 11 bases between them. This CDR3 region has 14 residues. In germline, CDR1 is LNHNV, CDR2 YYDKDF (reference sequence). Here the CDR3 reads CATSRVVQGEKLFF. The CDR3 nucleotides are TGTGCCACCAGCAGAGTGGTCCAGGGGGAAAAACTGTTTTTT. Full variable domain (missing parts from reference TRBV15 and TRBJ1-4): DAMVIQNPRYQVTQFGKPVTLSCSQTLNHNVMYWYQQKSSQAPKLLFHYYDKDFNNEADTPDNFQSRRPNTSFCFLDIRSPGLGDTAMYLCATSRVVQGEKLFFGSGTQLSVL.

The rearrangement uses TRBV9 and TRBJ2-2, with 7 bases aligning to TRBD1. Germline values: CDR1 SGDLS, CDR2 YYNGEE. CDR3 length: 14 amino acids. V gave up 6 bases and J gave up 0 bases; unmatched junction bases: 2. The CDR3 DNA follows: TGTGCCAGCAAGACAGGGACGAACACCGGGGAGCTGTTTTTT. Its translation: CASKTGTNTGELFF.

This chain connects TRBV28 to TRBJ1-6; 8 nucleotides match TRBD1. The CDR3 is made up of 15 amino acids. The junction had 9 bases not matched to a gene; V was cut back by 5 bases and J by 9 bases. Per the germline V gene, CDR1 is MDHEN and CDR2 is SYDVKM. CDR3 bases: TGTGCCAGCAGTCCCCGGACAGGGTCAGGTTCACCCCTCCACTTT. Amino acids: CASSPRTGSGSPLHF.

The rearrangement uses TRBV5-1 and TRBJ1-1; D unresolved. Germline V gene lookup returns CDR1 SGHRS and CDR2 YFSETQ. The CDR3 length is 15 residues. V lost 0 bases and J lost 1, with 10 bases in between. CDR3 bases: TGCGCCAGCAGCTTGGAGCCGGGAGGGAACACTGAAGCTTTCTTT. This codes for CASSLEPGGNTEAFF.

Details on this clone: Compared with germline, one end of the junction differs, possibly owing to a read error. This chain joins TRBV7-7 and TRBJ2-1; D remains ambiguous. The germline CDR1 and CDR2 sequences are SSHAT and FNYEAQ (reference sequence). This CDR3 is built from 14 residues. CDR3 protein: CASSLGPGSNEQFF. The DNA for the CDR3 is TGTGCTAGCAGCTTAGGCCCAGGATCCAATGAGCAGTTCTTC.

The chain couples TRBV6-6 to TRBJ2-7, with TRBD1 matching 12 bases. The length of the CDR3 is 15 residues. Germline V lookup: CDR1 MNHNY, CDR2 SVGAGI (reference sequence). V lost 6 bases and J lost 1; bases outside the gene matches: 4. CDR3 loop: CASRLGQGASYEQYF. The CDR3 DNA reads TGTGCCAGCAGACTGGGACAGGGGGCGTCCTACGAGCAGTACTTC.

The chain links TRBV19 to TRBJ2-7, with TRBD2 matching 7 bases. The CDR3 loop spans 12 amino acids. Germline trimming cut 10 bases from V and 3 bases from J; bases unmatched to any gene: 6. CDR1 LNHDA and CDR2 SQIVND come from the germline V gene (reference sequence). The CDR3 nucleotides are TGTGCCACCAGTGGGGGGGACTACGAGCAGTACTTC. Its translation is CATSGGDYEQYF.

The chain joins TRBV9 to TRBJ2-2; 8 bases are a match to TRBD1. V shed 3 bases, J shed 6 bases, and the junction held 7 bases outside the gene matches. CDR1 SGDLS and CDR2 YYNGEE come from the germline V gene. The CDR3 has 15 amino acids. The CDR3 is CASSGQGAYAGELFF. Here the CDR3 DNA reads TGTGCCAGCAGCGGGCAGGGGGCATACGCCGGGGAGCTGTTTTTT.

The chain employs TRBV11-2 and TRBJ2-1, with D unclear. Per the germline V gene, CDR1 is SGHAT and CDR2 is FQNNGV. The CDR3 is made up of 15 amino acids. Trimming left V 2 bases short and J 2 bases short, with 10 bases between. CDR3 amino acids: CASSLSLGPYNEQFF. The CDR3 nucleotides read TGTGCCAGCAGCTTAAGCCTAGGCCCCTACAATGAGCAGTTCTTC.

The V and J genes are TRBV28 and TRBJ1-2, with a possible D match to TRBD1 (6 bases). The CDR3 is made up of 16 amino acids. Germline CDR1 and CDR2: MDHEN and SYDVKM. The ends were cut back, 3 bases at V and 4 bases at J, with 18 bases in the middle. CDR3 in amino acids: CASSFNRDNPSYGYTF. In DNA, the CDR3 is TGTGCCAGCAGTTTCAACCGGGACAACCCCAGCTATGGCTACACCTTC.

This clone was seen once. Relative to the germline gene, one junction end is altered; a read error may explain this. The CDR3 region is CAISEYGTGETGANVLTF. The CDR3 region has the DNA TGTGCCATCAGCGAGTACGGGACAGGAGAGACTGGGGCCAACGTCCTGACTTTC. The chain links TRBV10-3 to TRBJ2-6, with TRBD1 matching 8 bases. This CDR3 region has 18 residues. Germline loops: CDR1 ENHRY, CDR2 SYGVKD.

The rearrangement joins TRBV11-1 to TRBJ2-1; the match to TRBD1 covers 7 bases. There are 15 residues in the CDR3. CDR1 is SGHAT and CDR2 is FQDESV in the germline V gene (reference sequence). The trim removed 3 bases at V and 5 bases at J, leaving 7 bases unmatched. The CDR3 DNA sequence: TGTGCCAGCAGCTTGATTCCGGGACAGAACAATGAGCAGTTCTTC. Translation gives CASSLIPGQNNEQFF.

The chain combines TRBV2 with TRBJ2-5; 10 bases match TRBD1. CDR1 SNHLY and CDR2 FYNNEI come from the germline V gene. Trimming took 5 bases from V and 2 from J; bases not matched to a gene: 2. The CDR3 totals 14 residues. The CDR3 nucleotides are TGTGCCAGCAGTCGGGACAGGGGACAAGAGACCCAGTACTTC. Translated, it gives CASSRDRGQETQYF.

The chain combines TRBV29-1 with TRBJ1-2, with 8 bases matching TRBD1. In germline, CDR1 is SQVTM, CDR2 ANQGSEA. The CDR3 is made up of 15 amino acids. V was clipped by 5 bases and J by 8 bases; unmatched bases: 16. In nucleotides, the CDR3 is TGCAGCGTTCCCGGACAGGGCCGGACGCGGGGGGGCTACACCTTC. It is translated as CSVPGQGRTRGGYTF.

The rearrangement uses TRBV11-2 and TRBJ2-7; no definite D call. V lost 3 bases and J lost 3, with 6 bases in between. Germline V CDR1 and CDR2: SGHAT, FQNNGV. CDR3 size: 12 residues. CDR3 DNA sequence: TGTGCCAGCAGCTTGTCAGACTACGAGCAGTACTTC. Protein sequence: CASSLSDYEQYF.

The chain uses TRBV4-2 and TRBJ1-5, with D possibly matching TRBD1 (6 bases). This CDR3 is 15 amino acids long. Trimming shortened V by 3 bases and J by 3 bases, and 12 bases separated the two germline ends. Germline loops: CDR1 LGHNA, CDR2 YNFKEQ. CDR3 sequence (DNA): TGTGCCAGCAGCCATGAACAGGGTTTCAATCAGCCCCAGCATTTT. Protein: CASSHEQGFNQPQHF.

This clone appeared a few times. The CDR3 nucleotides are TGTGCCTGGAATCGGGCCTACGAGCAGTACTTC. This sequence encodes CAWNRAYEQYF. This rearrangement joins TRBV30 to TRBJ2-7; no definite D call. V was clipped by 4 bases and J by 2 bases, with 6 bases between them. The CDR3 totals 11 residues. Germline CDR1 GTSNPN, CDR2 SVGIG (reference sequence). Complete variable domain (other parts from reference TRBV30 and TRBJ2-7): SQTIHQWPATLVQPVGSPLSLECTVEGTSNPNLYWYRQAAGRGLQLLFYSVGIGQISSEVPQNLSASRPQDRQFILSSKKLLLSDSGFYLCAWNRAYEQYFGPGTRLTVT.